This TCR beta chain is drawn from a study of cytomegalovirus exposure and HLA in healthy donors. Study-level results: There were a few CMV-associated chains whose specificity for CMV antigens was confirmed in vitro. Subsequent analysis of the approximately 110 validation repertoires found a tendency for first-cohort TCR clusters to co-occur.

Note on this clone: Its antigen remains unknown.

Here immunoSEQ multiplex PCR was the method, and the copy in TCRdb shows in-frame clones only, minus some. Of around 150,000 clones detected, just under 85% appear once; the ten largest clones hold roughly 27%. The sequenced material came from PBMCs. The receptor's source is a man aged 25 to 45 in good health and CMV-seropositive.

This CDR3 reads CASSPGVGGEQFF. The CDR3 bases are TGCGCCAGCAGCCCGGGGGTGGGCGGTGAGCAGTTCTTC. The J gene is TRBJ2-1, the V gene TRBV5-1; D perhaps matches TRBD2 (6 bases). This CDR3 is built from 13 residues. CDR1 and CDR2 (germline): SGHRS, YFSETQ. V shed 4 bases and J shed 9 bases, with 14 bases lying between them.